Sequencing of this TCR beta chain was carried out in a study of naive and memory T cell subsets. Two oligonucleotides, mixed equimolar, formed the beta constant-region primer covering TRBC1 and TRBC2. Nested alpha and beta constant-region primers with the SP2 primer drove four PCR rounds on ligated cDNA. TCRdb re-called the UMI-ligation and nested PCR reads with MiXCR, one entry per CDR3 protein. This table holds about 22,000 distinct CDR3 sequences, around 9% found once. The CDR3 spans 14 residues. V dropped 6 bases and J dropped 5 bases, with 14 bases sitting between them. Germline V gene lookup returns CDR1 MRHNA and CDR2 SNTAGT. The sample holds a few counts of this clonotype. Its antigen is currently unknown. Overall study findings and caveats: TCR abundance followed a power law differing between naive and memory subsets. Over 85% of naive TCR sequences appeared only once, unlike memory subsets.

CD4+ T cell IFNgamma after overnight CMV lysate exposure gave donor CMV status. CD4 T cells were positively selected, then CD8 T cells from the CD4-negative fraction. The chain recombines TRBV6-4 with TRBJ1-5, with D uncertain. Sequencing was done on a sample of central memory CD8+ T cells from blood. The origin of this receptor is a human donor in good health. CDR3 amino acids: CASRPGIIYQPQHF. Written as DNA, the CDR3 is TGTGCCAGCAGGCCGGGGATAATTTATCAGCCCCAGCATTTT.